This T cell receptor (beta chain) is drawn from a study of graft-versus-host responses after intestinal transplantation. Study-level background: The recipients all started with anti-thymocyte globulin induction and then took tacrolimus and steroids for about three years.

Irradiated, violet-dye-labeled stimulator cells, about 200,000 in number, were plated with about 200,000 CFSE-labeled responder cells. V was pared by 4 bases and J by 0 bases, with 7 bases between. Germline-derived CDR1 and CDR2 are SEHNR and FQNEAQ (reference sequence). The CDR3 is 14 residues long. General observations from the study: Ileal or blood samples showed some GvH clones first, and such clones were also found in recipient marrow. Early HvG declines after transplant were associated with peak circulating GvH clone levels.

Produced via immunoSEQ multiplex PCR; TCRdb's table is partial and in-frame only. The data show about 21,000 clones, 25% to 35% seen once. V usage is TRBV7-9 and J usage is TRBJ1-3; D remains unclear. This TCR derives from a human patient who received an intestinal transplant. The input for sequencing was alloreactive CD8+ T cells from a mixed lymphocyte reaction culture, taken before intestinal transplant. The subset denotes: CFSE-low proliferating T cells sorted from roughly 6-day pre-transplant mixed lymphocyte reaction (GvH or HvG direction). DNA for the CDR3: TGTGCCAGCAGCTCGTCAGTCTCTGGAAACACCATATATTTT. It yields the protein CASSSSVSGNTIYF.